This T cell receptor beta chain was recorded in a study of T cell responses to AZD1222 COVID-19 vaccine. Broader study findings: Two AZD1222 administrations were followed by greater Spike-specific TCR breadth and depth. Targets within unmutated variant regions were reportedly found for nearly half of spike-specific TCRs.

As concerns this clone: What it binds is not known.

Repertoires were generated with immunoSEQ multiplex PCR, while TCRdb's copy carries only in-frame clones and drops some. Of fewer than 95,000 clones listed, approximately 89% are singletons. CDR3 length equals 14 residues. The germline gives CDR1 SGHTA, CDR2 FQGTGA. V trimming: 4 bases; J trimming: 2 bases; junction bases outside the gene matches: 1. Here the sequenced sample was peripheral blood, taken 28 days after the second AZD1222 dose. The TCR originated in an adult who received the AZD1222 COVID-19 vaccine. V and J are TRBV7-3 and TRBJ2-7, with 11 positions matching TRBD2. As DNA, the CDR3 is TGTGCCAGCAGCTCTAGCGGGGGGCCCTACGAGCAGTACTTC. Its translation: CASSSSGGPYEQYF.